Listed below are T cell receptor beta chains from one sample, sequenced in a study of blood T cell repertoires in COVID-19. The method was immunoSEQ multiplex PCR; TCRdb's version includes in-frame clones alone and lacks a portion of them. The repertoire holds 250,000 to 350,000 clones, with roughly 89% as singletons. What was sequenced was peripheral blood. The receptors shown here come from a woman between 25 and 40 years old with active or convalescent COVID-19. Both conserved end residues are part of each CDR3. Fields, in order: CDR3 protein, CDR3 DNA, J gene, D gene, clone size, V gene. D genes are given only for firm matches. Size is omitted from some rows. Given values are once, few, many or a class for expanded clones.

CDR3 protein: CASTRDRQGRYEQYF
CDR3 DNA: TGTGCCAGCACCCGAGATCGACAGGGCAGGTACGAGCAGTACTTC
J gene: TRBJ2-7
D gene: TRBD1
clone size: .
V gene: TRBV6-5

CDR3 protein: CASSFSGQGEREQYF
CDR3 DNA: TGTGCCAGCAGTTTCTCTGGACAGGGGGAACGCGAGCAGTACTTC
J gene: TRBJ2-7
D gene: TRBD1
clone size: once
V gene: TRBV28

CDR3 protein: CASSYDQGYRTEAFF
CDR3 DNA: TGTGCCAGCAGCTACGACCAGGGGTACCGAACTGAAGCTTTCTTT
J gene: TRBJ1-1
D gene: .
clone size: .
V gene: TRBV13

CDR3 protein: CASSALGGGYNEQFF
CDR3 DNA: TGTGCCAGCAGTGCCCTCGGGGGGGGTTACAATGAGCAGTTCTTC
J gene: TRBJ2-1
D gene: TRBD2
clone size: .
V gene: TRBV6-4

CDR3 protein: CASGRNENEKLFF
CDR3 DNA: TGTGCCAGCGGGCGAAACGAAAATGAGAAACTGTTTTTT
J gene: TRBJ1-4
D gene: .
clone size: .
V gene: TRBV28

CDR3 protein: CASSLRAGGSYEQYF
CDR3 DNA: TGTGCCAGCAGCCTGAGGGCGGGGGGATCCTACGAGCAGTACTTC
J gene: TRBJ2-7
D gene: TRBD2
clone size: .
V gene: TRBV27

CDR3 protein: CASSQGSKFNYGYTF
CDR3 DNA: TGTGCCAGCAGCCAAGGTAGTAAATTTAACTATGGCTACACCTTC
J gene: TRBJ1-2
D gene: .
clone size: .
V gene: TRBV3-1/TRBV3-2

CDR3 protein: CASSLDRADTQYF
CDR3 DNA: TGTGCCAGCAGCCTAGACAGGGCAGATACGCAGTATTTT
J gene: TRBJ2-3
D gene: TRBD1
clone size: .
V gene: TRBV11-2

CDR3 protein: CASSPHFGSYGYTF
CDR3 DNA: TGTGCCAGCAGCCCGCACTTTGGGAGCTATGGCTACACCTTC
J gene: TRBJ1-2
D gene: .
clone size: .
V gene: TRBV7-9

CDR3 protein: CASSVTNRDQPQHF
CDR3 DNA: TGTGCCAGTAGTGTCACAAACAGGGATCAGCCCCAGCATTTT
J gene: TRBJ1-5
D gene: .
clone size: .
V gene: TRBV19

CDR3 protein: CASSLGVPGVGTEAFF
CDR3 DNA: TGTGCCAGCAGCTTGGGGGTGCCAGGGGTTGGGACTGAAGCTTTCTTT
J gene: TRBJ1-1
D gene: .
clone size: .
V gene: TRBV5-4

CDR3 protein: CASSIRQNSPLHF
CDR3 DNA: TGTGCCAGCAGCATACGACAGAATTCACCCCTCCACTTT
J gene: TRBJ1-6
D gene: .
clone size: .
V gene: TRBV7-2

CDR3 protein: CASSSPSGENTGELFF
CDR3 DNA: TGTGCCAGCAGCTCGCCTAGCGGAGAGAACACCGGGGAGCTGTTTTTT
J gene: TRBJ2-2
D gene: TRBD2
clone size: .
V gene: TRBV11-3

CDR3 protein: CAISESSRGETQYF
CDR3 DNA: TGTGCCATCAGTGAGTCATCCCGAGGGGAGACCCAGTACTTC
J gene: TRBJ2-5
D gene: .
clone size: .
V gene: TRBV10-3

CDR3 protein: CASSLGQGRTEAFF
CDR3 DNA: TGTGCCAGCAGTTTAGGACAGGGTAGGACTGAAGCTTTCTTT
J gene: TRBJ1-1
D gene: TRBD1
clone size: .
V gene: TRBV27

CDR3 protein: CASSLTGYTEAFF
CDR3 DNA: TGTGCCAGCAGTCTTACAGGTTACACTGAAGCTTTCTTT
J gene: TRBJ1-1
D gene: .
clone size: few
V gene: TRBV27

CDR3 protein: CASSLPGQVGNTIYF
CDR3 DNA: TGTGCCAGCAGCTTACCCGGACAGGTCGGAAACACCATATATTTT
J gene: TRBJ1-3
D gene: TRBD1
clone size: .
V gene: TRBV7-9

CDR3 protein: CASRSNLGTVYGYTF
CDR3 DNA: TGTGCCAGCAGGTCTAATCTCGGGACAGTCTATGGCTACACCTTC
J gene: TRBJ1-2
D gene: TRBD1
clone size: .
V gene: TRBV7-8

CDR3 protein: CASSQDNGQGTGQETQYF
CDR3 DNA: TGCGCCAGCAGCCAAGATAACGGGCAGGGAACCGGCCAAGAGACCCAGTACTTC
J gene: TRBJ2-5
D gene: .
clone size: .
V gene: TRBV4-3

CDR3 protein: CASSGDRGRFQAGEQYF
CDR3 DNA: TGTGCCAGCAGTGGGGACAGGGGGCGCTTTCAGGCAGGCGAGCAGTACTTC
J gene: TRBJ2-7
D gene: TRBD1
clone size: .
V gene: TRBV28

CDR3 protein: CASSVSQGGHEQFF
CDR3 DNA: TGTGCCAGCAGCGTTTCACAGGGTGGCCATGAGCAGTTCTTC
J gene: TRBJ2-1
D gene: .
clone size: few
V gene: TRBV9

CDR3 protein: CASSFNLAAVQETQYF
CDR3 DNA: TGTGCCAGCAGCTTTAACCTGGCCGCGGTTCAAGAGACCCAGTACTTC
J gene: TRBJ2-5
D gene: .
clone size: .
V gene: TRBV5-4

CDR3 protein: CAISESTRGYTF
CDR3 DNA: TGTGCCATCAGTGAGTCGACTCGGGGCTACACCTTC
J gene: TRBJ1-2
D gene: .
clone size: .
V gene: TRBV10-3

CDR3 protein: CASAIVSGTEAFF
CDR3 DNA: TGTGCCAGCGCTATTGTGTCGGGCACTGAAGCTTTCTTT
J gene: TRBJ1-1
D gene: .
clone size: .
V gene: TRBV27

CDR3 protein: CASSLGDSLNEQFF
CDR3 DNA: TGCGCCAGCAGCTTGGGGGACAGCCTCAATGAGCAGTTCTTC
J gene: TRBJ2-1
D gene: TRBD1
clone size: .
V gene: TRBV5-1

CDR3 protein: CASSSGQGEQYF
CDR3 DNA: TGTGCCAGCAGCTCCGGACAGGGTGAGCAGTACTTC
J gene: TRBJ2-7
D gene: TRBD1
clone size: .
V gene: TRBV11-2

CDR3 protein: CASSLRQLTDTQYF
CDR3 DNA: TGCGCCAGCAGCTTGAGACAGCTCACAGATACGCAGTATTTT
J gene: TRBJ2-3
D gene: .
clone size: .
V gene: TRBV5-1

CDR3 protein: CASSLDSGGGSPLHF
CDR3 DNA: TGTGCCAGCAGCTTGGATTCAGGGGGTGGTTCACCCCTCCACTTT
J gene: TRBJ1-6
D gene: TRBD1
clone size: .
V gene: TRBV5-5

CDR3 protein: CATSSSGVSSPLHF
CDR3 DNA: TGTGCCACCAGCAGCTCAGGGGTGAGTTCACCCCTCCACTTT
J gene: TRBJ1-6
D gene: .
clone size: .
V gene: TRBV15

CDR3 protein: CASAPPGQGRGPLHEQYF
CDR3 DNA: TGTGCCAGCGCCCCGCCGGGACAGGGGAGGGGGCCTCTGCACGAGCAGTACTTC
J gene: TRBJ2-7
D gene: TRBD1
clone size: .
V gene: TRBV18

CDR3 protein: CASSSAGGNEQFF
CDR3 DNA: TGTGCCAGCAGTTCCGCAGGGGGCAATGAGCAGTTCTTC
J gene: TRBJ2-1
D gene: TRBD1
clone size: .
V gene: TRBV27

CDR3 protein: CASRKTSGDTDTQYF
CDR3 DNA: TGTGCCAGTAGGAAGACTAGCGGGGATACAGATACGCAGTATTTT
J gene: TRBJ2-3
D gene: TRBD2
clone size: .
V gene: TRBV9

CDR3 protein: CASSQGTSGGSNPFETQYF
CDR3 DNA: TGTGCCAGCAGCCAAGGGACTAGCGGGGGATCCAACCCCTTTGAGACCCAGTACTTC
J gene: TRBJ2-5
D gene: TRBD2
clone size: .
V gene: TRBV4-2

CDR3 protein: CASIRDRVAYEQYF
CDR3 DNA: TGTGCCAGCATCAGGGACAGGGTCGCCTACGAGCAGTACTTC
J gene: TRBJ2-7
D gene: TRBD1
clone size: .
V gene: TRBV6-5

CDR3 protein: CAPRDRGQVLPGNTIYF
CDR3 DNA: TGTGCCCCCCGGGACAGGGGGCAAGTTCTCCCTGGAAACACCATATATTTT
J gene: TRBJ1-3
D gene: TRBD1
clone size: .
V gene: TRBV7-6

CDR3 protein: CASSYAVGNEKLFF
CDR3 DNA: TGTGCCAGCAGCTATGCGGTCGGTAATGAAAAACTGTTTTTT
J gene: TRBJ1-4
D gene: .
clone size: .
V gene: TRBV7-9

CDR3 protein: CASSPSPLMRDEQFF
CDR3 DNA: TGTGCCAGCAGCCCCTCTCCCCTTATGAGGGATGAGCAGTTCTTC
J gene: TRBJ2-1
D gene: .
clone size: .
V gene: TRBV9

CDR3 protein: CASSPRGRRREQYF
CDR3 DNA: TGTGCCAGCAGCCCCCGGGGGAGGCGCCGCGAGCAGTACTTC
J gene: TRBJ2-7
D gene: .
clone size: .
V gene: TRBV13